A single sample gave rise to the 2 T cell receptor beta chains below, sequenced in a study of T cell responses to AZD1222 COVID-19 vaccine (dated by TCRdb to about 2021). The library was made by the immunoSEQ multiplex PCR assay. The table comes from immuneACCESS by way of TCRdb, which keeps in-frame sequences with V and J called. Part of the clones is missing from these tables; in studies checked, under half for an unresolved V gene and the rest for unknown reasons. The sample includes 150,000 to 200,000 clones, with around 94% observed a single time. The top ten clonotypes cover about 10% of the sample. This sample's time point label indicates: baseline before first vaccination. Source: peripheral blood, taken on day 0 of AZD1222 vaccination. These receptors all stem from an adult in good health.

In its sample, this clone was seen once. The chain couples TRBV20-1 to TRBJ1-5; possibly TRBD1 for D (5 bases). V was cut by 6 bases and J by 5 bases, with 5 bases left in between. CDR1 is DFQATT, CDR2 SNEGSKA, per germline (reference sequence). The CDR3 has 10 amino acids. The CDR3 spells CSAGDQPQHF. As DNA, the CDR3 is TGCAGTGCGGGGGATCAGCCCCAGCATTTT.

About this clone itself: Other DNA sequences within the sample encode an identical CDR3. V gene TRBV12-3 or TRBV12-4 combines with J gene TRBJ1-2, with 7 bases that match TRBD1. Losses at the gene ends were 4 bases for V and 5 bases for J; bases not matched to a gene: 4. The CDR3 consists of 13 residues. DNA of the CDR3: TGTGCCAGCAGTTCGACAGGGAATTATGGCTACACCTTC. It is translated as CASSSTGNYGYTF.